This T cell receptor (beta chain) comes out of a study of beta chain features in type 1 diabetes. Study-wide context: Patients did not differ from healthy donors in age, gender or cell yield.

General study points: Relative to healthy donors, patients appeared to have naive, central memory and Treg TCRB repertoires that were more similar.

The CDR3 length is 18 residues. The V and J ends lost 0 bases and 0 bases respectively, with 15 bases between them. CDR1 is MGHRA and CDR2 is YSYEKL in the germline V gene. In regard to this clone: Its specificity is unknown.

Purities in excess of 95% were seen in all sorted populations. The study reverse transcribed the entire isolated RNA, so it sequenced expressed TCRB transcripts. Stem cell-like memory T cell samples averaged about 1.01 million reads. Only in-frame clones appear in the TCRdb table, and some are missing; sequencing was by immunoSEQ multiplex PCR. The sample has over 65,000 clones; 30% to 40% are singletons. The TCR sequence derives from a woman aged 18-30 years in good health. The V call is TRBV4-1, the J call TRBJ2-1, with unresolved D. Sequencing was performed on stem cell memory CD4+ T cells from blood. The CDR3 DNA sequence: TGCGCCAGCAGCCAAGATAAATCCCTTGCCAGCTCCTACAATGAGCAGTTCTTC. Translated, it gives CASSQDKSLASSYNEQFF.